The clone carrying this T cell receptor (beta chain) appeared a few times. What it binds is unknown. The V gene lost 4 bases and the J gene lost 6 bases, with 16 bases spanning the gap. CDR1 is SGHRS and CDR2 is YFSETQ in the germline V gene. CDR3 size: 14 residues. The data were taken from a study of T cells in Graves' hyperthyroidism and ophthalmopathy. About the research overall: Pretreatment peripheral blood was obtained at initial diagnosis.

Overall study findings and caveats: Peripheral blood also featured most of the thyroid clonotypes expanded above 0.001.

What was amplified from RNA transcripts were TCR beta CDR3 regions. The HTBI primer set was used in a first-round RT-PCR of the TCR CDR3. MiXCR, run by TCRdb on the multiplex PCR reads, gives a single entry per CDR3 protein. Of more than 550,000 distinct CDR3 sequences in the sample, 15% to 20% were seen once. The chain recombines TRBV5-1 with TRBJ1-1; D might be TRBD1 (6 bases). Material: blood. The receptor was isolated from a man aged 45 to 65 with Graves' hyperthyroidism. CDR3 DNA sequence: TGCGCCAGCAGCATAGGACAGTCTAACGCTGAAGCTTTCTTT. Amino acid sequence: CASSIGQSNAEAFF. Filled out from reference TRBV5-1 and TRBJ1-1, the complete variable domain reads KAGVTQTPRYLIKTRGQQVTLSCSPISGHRSVSWYQQTPGQGLQFLFEYFSETQRNKGNFPGRFSGRQFSNSRSEMNVSTLELGDSALYLCASSIGQSNAEAFFGQGTRLTVV.